The 30 T cell receptor beta chains listed next were all sequenced from one sample in a study of blood T cell repertoires in COVID-19. The table came from immunoSEQ multiplex PCR; TCRdb's copy has only in-frame clones and leaves some out. The sample lists a few hundred thousand clones; over 75% were seen once. Sequenced input: peripheral blood. These receptors originate from a man aged 45-65 years with active or convalescent COVID-19.

The chain links TRBV6-6 to TRBJ2-1, with 7 positions matching TRBD1. This CDR3 is 15 amino acids long. Germline-derived CDR1 and CDR2 are MNHNY and SVGAGI (reference sequence). The V gene end was trimmed by 6 bases and the J gene end by 1 base; junction bases not matched to a gene: 6. CDR3: CASRQRGQSYNEQFF. DNA for the CDR3: TGTGCCAGCAGGCAAAGGGGACAGTCCTACAATGAGCAGTTCTTC.

This chain uses TRBV27 with TRBJ2-5; 7 nucleotides agree with TRBD2. Germline-derived CDR1 and CDR2 are MNHEY and SMNVEV (reference sequence). Trimming took 0 bases from V and 14 from J; bases not matched to a gene: 9. The CDR3 totals 13 residues. CDR3 in amino acids: CASSLSLRGERYF. The CDR3 DNA sequence: TGTGCCAGCAGTTTATCTCTTCGGGGGGAACGTTACTTC.

The chain is built from TRBV30 and TRBJ1-1, with unresolved D. Germline loops: CDR1 GTSNPN, CDR2 SVGIG (reference sequence). This CDR3 is built from 13 residues. Trimming took off 3 bases at V and 0 bases at J, with 8 bases between the two ends. The CDR3 region is CAWSLEVNTEAFF. As DNA, the CDR3 is TGTGCCTGGAGCCTAGAGGTGAACACTGAAGCTTTCTTT.

This clone came up once. V and J are TRBV6-2 or TRBV6-3 and TRBJ1-5; D is perhaps TRBD1 (5 bases). The CDR3 extends over 13 amino acids. Per the germline V gene, CDR1 is MNHEY and CDR2 is SVGEGT. V dropped 4 bases and J dropped 5 bases, with 9 bases sitting between them. This chain's CDR3 is CASSWIGDQPQHF. Written as DNA, the CDR3 is TGTGCCAGCAGTTGGATAGGGGATCAGCCCCAGCATTTT.

The chain combines TRBV28 with TRBJ1-2, with 7 bases fitting TRBD1. Germline lookup yields CDR1 MDHEN and CDR2 SYDVKM. J gave up 6 bases and V 1 base, and 2 bases lay outside the gene matches. The CDR3 totals 13 residues. The CDR3 sequence is CASSLYGTDGYTF. The CDR3 DNA follows: TGTGCCAGCAGTTTATATGGGACAGATGGCTACACCTTC.

This chain links TRBV9 with TRBJ1-2; 9 nucleotides match TRBD1. This CDR3 is built from 12 residues. Germline V lookup: CDR1 SGDLS, CDR2 YYNGEE. With V trimmed by 5 bases and J by 10 bases, 6 bases remained unmatched. CDR3 coding DNA: TGTGCCAGCAGACAGGGGGCTGGGAACTACACCTTC. Residues: CASRQGAGNYTF.

The rearrangement links TRBV2 to TRBJ1-5; 7 positions match TRBD1. The CDR3 extends over 14 amino acids. The ends lost 6 bases at V and 2 bases at J; junction bases unmatched: 4. Germline lookup yields CDR1 SNHLY and CDR2 FYNNEI. In DNA form, the CDR3 reads TGTGCCAGCAGGGCGACAGGGCGCAATCAGCCCCAGCATTTT. It encodes CASRATGRNQPQHF.

The chain recombines TRBV12-3 or TRBV12-4 with TRBJ1-1, with 7 positions matching TRBD1. The length of the CDR3 is 13 residues. Trimming removed 7 bases from V and 5 bases from J; junction bases left unmatched: 7. The CDR3 here is CASTHGRGTEAFF. For the CDR3, the DNA is TGTGCCAGCACCCACGGCAGGGGGACTGAAGCTTTCTTT.

The chain has TRBV4-2 and TRBJ1-6; TRBD1 matches at 8 bases. The CDR3 is made up of 15 amino acids. Germline trimming cut 3 bases from V and 11 bases from J; bases unmatched to any gene: 9. Germline CDR1 reads LGHNA; CDR2 reads YNFKEQ. CDR3 bases: TGTGCCAGCAGCCAGAGACAGGGGACGGAAGCACCCCTCCACTTT. Translated, it gives CASSQRQGTEAPLHF.

In this sample, this clone turned up a few times. The chain is built from TRBV6-5 and TRBJ2-3, with D hard to call. This CDR3 has 13 amino acids. CDR1 is MNHEY, CDR2 SVGAGI, per germline. V gave up 7 bases and J gave up 3 bases, with 11 bases separating them. CDR3 in amino acids: CASTPLETDTQYF. The CDR3 nucleotides read TGTGCCAGCACCCCACTGGAGACAGATACGCAGTATTTT.

This clone has more than one count but fewer than ten. The CDR3 DNA reads TGTGCCAGCAGTGAACGGGGAGGAGGGCCGCTGACTGAAGCTTTCTTT. This sequence encodes CASSERGGGPLTEAFF. The chain uses TRBV2 and TRBJ1-1, with unresolved D. V dropped 2 bases and J dropped 5 bases, with 18 bases sitting between them. Germline V lookup: CDR1 SNHLY, CDR2 FYNNEI. The CDR3 is made up of 16 amino acids. Full variable domain (outside the CDR3, taken from reference TRBV2 and TRBJ1-1): EPEVTQTPSHQVTQMGQEVILRCVPISNHLYFYWYRQILGQKVEFLVSFYNNEISEKSEIFDDQFSVERPDGSNFTLKIRSTKLEDSAMYFCASSERGGGPLTEAFFGQGTRLTVV.

The CDR3 nucleotides are TGTGCCAGCAGCTTATTCTCGGATCAGCCCCAGCATTTT. It translates to CASSLFSDQPQHF. This sequence joins TRBV5-5 and TRBJ1-5, with unresolved D. Germline V gene sequence: CDR1 SGHKS, CDR2 YYEKEE (reference sequence). V lost 2 bases and J 5 bases, leaving 8 bases between the germline ends. This CDR3 is built from 13 residues.

This clone was recorded only once. The chain couples TRBV10-3 to TRBJ2-5, with 10 nucleotides matching TRBD2. The CDR3 is 16 amino acids. The V gene end was trimmed by 3 bases and the J gene end by 7 bases; junction bases not matched to a gene: 11. Germline V gene lookup returns CDR1 ENHRY and CDR2 SYGVKD. DNA for the CDR3: TGTGCCATCAGTGAAATACTAGCGGGGAGTGGGGGGACCCAGTACTTC. This sequence encodes CAISEILAGSGGTQYF.

The V call is TRBV18, the J call TRBJ1-1; the match to TRBD1 covers 8 bases. The germline gives CDR1 KGHSH, CDR2 LQKENI. Unmatched junction bases numbered 3, after V lost 0 bases and J lost 6 bases. This CDR3 contains 14 residues. The chain's CDR3 is CASSPPTGVAEAFF. The CDR3, as DNA: TGTGCCAGCTCACCACCGACAGGGGTGGCTGAAGCTTTCTTT.

The rearrangement links TRBV25-1 to TRBJ2-3; TRBD2 is a possible D gene (5 bases). This CDR3 spans 13 amino acids. Germline CDR1 MGHDK, CDR2 SYGVNS. Trimming pared 9 bases from V and 4 bases from J, leaving 14 bases between. CDR3: CASLLRDSDTQYF. The CDR3 nucleotides read TGTGCCAGTTTACTCCGGGATTCAGATACGCAGTATTTT.

V and J are TRBV6-2 or TRBV6-3 and TRBJ2-7; 12 bases fit TRBD1. There are 17 residues in the CDR3. Trimming removed 5 bases from V and 7 bases from J; junction bases left unmatched: 15. The germline gives CDR1 MNHEY, CDR2 SVGEGT. The CDR3 nucleotides read TGTGCCAGCAGTATCAAATTCCCGGGACAGGGGGCGGTTGAGCAGTACTTC. This gives the protein CASSIKFPGQGAVEQYF.

The rearrangement joins TRBV19 to TRBJ2-7; 9 bases match TRBD2. The CDR3 contains 15 residues. With V trimmed by 5 bases and J by 2 bases, 7 bases remained unmatched. CDR1 is LNHDA, CDR2 SQIVND, per germline (reference sequence). The CDR3 is CASSLSGSGPYEQYF. In DNA, the CDR3 is TGTGCCAGTAGTCTTAGCGGGAGTGGGCCCTACGAGCAGTACTTC.

The V call is TRBV7-8, the J call TRBJ1-4; TRBD1 might be the D (5 bases). CDR1 and CDR2 from the germline V gene are SGHVS and FQNEAQ. V gave up 2 bases and J gave up 0 bases, with 13 bases separating them. The CDR3 sequence is 17 residues long. The CDR3 here is CASSLSRTFATNEKLFF. The CDR3 bases are TGTGCCAGCAGCTTATCCCGGACATTCGCAACTAATGAAAAACTGTTTTTT.

The genes are TRBV19 and TRBJ1-1, with D possibly TRBD1 on 5 matching bases. Germline V gene sequence: CDR1 LNHDA, CDR2 SQIVND (reference sequence). The CDR3 spans 14 residues. The ends were cut back, 7 bases at V and 6 bases at J, with 18 bases in the middle. This chain's CDR3 is CASKVVGRGAEAFF. Here the CDR3 DNA reads TGTGCCAGTAAGGTGGTCGGACGGGGGGCTGAAGCTTTCTTT. Full variable domain (remainder filled in from reference TRBV19 and TRBJ1-1): DGGITQSPKYLFRKEGQNVTLSCEQNLNHDAMYWYRQDPGQGLRLIYYSQIVNDFQKGDIAEGYSVSREKKESFPLTVTSAQKNPTAFYLCASKVVGRGAEAFFGQGTRLTVV.

The CDR3 region is CASRRQGNSGNTIYF. CDR3 coding DNA: TGTGCCAGCAGAAGACAGGGTAACTCTGGAAACACCATATATTTT. This rearrangement joins TRBV28 to TRBJ1-3; 7 bases are shared with TRBD1. The germline CDR1 and CDR2 sequences are MDHEN and SYDVKM. The CDR3 contains 15 residues. Trimming cost V 6 bases and J 0 bases; bases outside gene matches: 5.

CDR3 sequence: CASSGTSGSSVKQYF. In DNA form, the CDR3 reads TGTGCCAGCTCGGGCACTAGCGGGAGTTCTGTCAAGCAGTACTTC. The chain has TRBV18 and TRBJ2-7, with 11 positions matching TRBD2. V gave up 6 bases and J gave up 8 bases; unmatched junction bases: 12. The CDR3 loop spans 15 amino acids. Germline V lookup: CDR1 KGHSH, CDR2 LQKENI.

This chain joins TRBV27 and TRBJ1-1; tentatively, D is TRBD1 (5 bases). Germline CDR1 reads MNHEY; CDR2 reads SMNVEV (reference sequence). The CDR3 extends over 14 amino acids. The V and J ends lost 0 bases and 4 bases respectively, with 9 bases between them. The CDR3: CASSLSGGATEAFF. As DNA, the CDR3 is TGTGCCAGCAGTTTATCGGGAGGGGCCACTGAAGCTTTCTTT.

The chain joins TRBV4-1 to TRBJ2-7; 8 positions match TRBD1. Germline-derived CDR1 and CDR2 are MGHRA and YSYEKL. This CDR3 has 17 residues. V lost 1 base, J lost 4 bases, and 12 bases stayed unmatched. The CDR3 DNA reads TGCGCCAGCAGCCAAGGATTTTTAGGACAGGGAGGTTACGAGCAGTACTTC. Its translation: CASSQGFLGQGGYEQYF.

The rearrangement joins TRBV28 to TRBJ2-7, with TRBD1 as a possible D gene (6 bases). The germline gives CDR1 MDHEN, CDR2 SYDVKM. CDR3 size: 13 residues. V lost 5 bases, J lost 2 bases, and 10 bases lay in between. CDR3 protein: CASSGQSTYEQYF. CDR3 nucleotide sequence: TGTGCCAGCAGTGGACAGTCCACCTACGAGCAGTACTTC.

This clone was seen just once. The CDR3 reads CASSRLGAVEKLFF. The CDR3 region has the DNA TGTGCCAGCAGTCGACTGGGGGCGGTGGAAAAACTGTTTTTT. This rearrangement joins TRBV6-5 to TRBJ1-4; D is possibly TRBD1 (6 bases). Trimming took 5 bases from V and 8 from J, leaving 15 bases between them. The length of the CDR3 is 14 residues. Germline V gene lookup returns CDR1 MNHEY and CDR2 SVGAGI.

On this clone itself: Additional DNA sequences in this sample encode the identical CDR3. The CDR3: CASSPPGRAGNTIYF. CDR3 sequence (DNA): TGTGCCAGCTCACCACCGGGGAGGGCTGGAAACACCATATATTTT. The chain couples TRBV18 to TRBJ1-3; unclear D gene. The germline gives CDR1 KGHSH, CDR2 LQKENI. The CDR3 totals 15 residues. V was clipped by 0 bases and J by 2 bases, with 8 bases between them.

The chain couples TRBV15 to TRBJ1-4, with TRBD1 identical over 8 bases. The CDR3 runs to 16 residues. Trimming cost V 0 bases and J 7 bases; bases outside gene matches: 7. In germline, CDR1 is LNHNV, CDR2 YYDKDF (reference sequence). The CDR3 region has the DNA TGTGCCACCAGCAGAGATATGGGCAGGGGGCTTGAAAAACTGTTTTTT. Translating it yields CATSRDMGRGLEKLFF.

The J gene is TRBJ2-7, the V gene TRBV5-4; 8 bases match TRBD2. The CDR3 loop spans 17 amino acids. CDR1 and CDR2 from the germline V gene are SGHNT and YYREEE (reference sequence). The J segment lost 4 bases and the V segment lost 2 bases, leaving 14 bases of the junction unmatched. The CDR3 protein is CASSFNKGSGGVYEQYF. CDR3 in DNA: TGTGCCAGCAGCTTTAACAAGGGCAGCGGGGGAGTGTACGAGCAGTACTTC.

This clone appeared once. V usage is TRBV7-2 and J usage is TRBJ2-7; weak D call: TRBD2 (7 bases). Looked up from germline, CDR1 is SGHTA and CDR2 is FQGNSA. The CDR3 is 14 residues long. V dropped 8 bases and J dropped 7 bases, with 21 bases sitting between them. CDR3 DNA: TGTGCCAGCGGGACCGTGGGAGGGGGTGATGAGCAGTACTTC. Translated: CASGTVGGGDEQYF.

The V and J genes are TRBV7-6 and TRBJ2-2, with TRBD2 as a possible D gene (5 bases). Trimming removed 10 bases from V and 5 bases from J, with 11 bases in between. CDR3 length: 12 residues. Looked up from germline, CDR1 is SGHVS and CDR2 is FNYEAQ. CDR3 sequence reads: CATPSGTGELFF. CDR3 DNA sequence: TGTGCCACGCCCTCGGGGACCGGGGAGCTGTTTTTT.